These 20 T cell receptor beta chains share one sample of origin, sequenced in a study of T cell changes during pregnancy in multiple sclerosis. The data were produced by immunoSEQ multiplex PCR, yet TCRdb's version contains in-frame clones alone and is incomplete. The sample lists under 50,000 clones, 89% occurring once. The sequencing here drew on CD4+ T cells from peripheral blood mononuclear cells, taken after pregnancy. The receptors come from a female donor with multiple sclerosis, enrolled in a pregnancy study.

This sequence joins TRBV28 and TRBJ1-5; possibly TRBD1 for D (5 bases). V lost 10 bases and J 7 bases, leaving 14 bases between the germline ends. Germline lookup yields CDR1 MDHEN and CDR2 SYDVKM. CDR3 length equals 12 residues. Written as DNA, the CDR3 is TGTGCCATACAAGGGGCACGACAGCCCCAGCATTTT. It specifies CAIQGARQPQHF.

The genes are TRBV2 and TRBJ2-1; 8 positions agree with TRBD2. Germline V gene data show CDR1 as SNHLY and CDR2 as FYNNEI. This CDR3 contains 15 residues. V shed 6 bases, J shed 1 base, and the junction held 5 bases outside the gene matches. As DNA, the CDR3 is TGTGCCAGCAGCGACCGGGAGGGGTCCTACAATGAGCAGTTCTTC. Its protein is CASSDREGSYNEQFF.

This chain joins TRBV5-4 and TRBJ2-7, with 7 bases aligning to TRBD2. CDR1 is SGHNT and CDR2 is YYREEE in the germline V gene (reference sequence). The CDR3 loop spans 14 amino acids. The V and J ends lost 4 bases and 0 bases, in that order; junction bases with no gene match: 4. The CDR3 sequence: CASSTSGDSYEQYF. DNA of the CDR3: TGTGCCAGCAGCACCAGCGGGGACTCCTACGAGCAGTACTTC.

V usage is TRBV7-5 and J usage is TRBJ2-7; no DNA check was done on the table's D call, TRBD1. TRBV7-5 is listed as a pseudogene. The CDR3 totals 16 residues. CDR3 sequence: CVRSPTTGATSYEQYF. The CDR3 DNA sequence: TGTGTCAGAAGCCCAACGACAGGGGCCACCTCCTACGAGCAGTACTTC.

The V and J genes are TRBV2 and TRBJ2-3; no clear D gene. The CDR3 loop spans 12 amino acids. Germline V gene lookup returns CDR1 SNHLY and CDR2 FYNNEI. V was clipped by 7 bases and J by 5 bases, with 10 bases between them. The CDR3 sequence: CASTSRRDTQYF. The CDR3 DNA reads as TGTGCCAGCACTTCGCGTAGAGATACGCAGTATTTT.

The CDR3 bases are TGCGCCAGCAGCTTGCAGGGGAACAACAATCAGCCCCAGCATTTT. Encoded protein: CASSLQGNNNQPQHF. The rearrangement links TRBV5-1 to TRBJ1-5; perhaps TRBD1 as D (6 bases). There are 15 residues in the CDR3. The V and J ends lost 1 base and 3 bases respectively, with 11 bases between them. CDR1 and CDR2 from the germline V gene are SGHRS and YFSETQ. Looking up the rest from reference TRBV5-1 and TRBJ1-5 gives the full variable domain: KAGVTQTPRYLIKTRGQQVTLSCSPISGHRSVSWYQQTPGQGLQFLFEYFSETQRNKGNFPGRFSGRQFSNSRSEMNVSTLELGDSALYLCASSLQGNNNQPQHFGDGTRLSIL.

This chain uses TRBV9 with TRBJ2-2; perhaps TRBD2 as D (6 bases). V was pared by 0 bases and J by 6 bases, with 15 bases between. The CDR3 is made up of 16 amino acids. Germline V gene lookup returns CDR1 SGDLS and CDR2 YYNGEE. Written as DNA, the CDR3 is TGTGCCAGCAGCGTAGCTCTTAGCGGAAGGGCCGGGGAGCTGTTTTTT. This translates into CASSVALSGRAGELFF.

The J gene is TRBJ2-1, the V gene TRBV19; 8 nucleotides line up with TRBD2. The junction had 7 bases not matched to a gene; V was cut back by 1 base and J by 2 bases. The germline gives CDR1 LNHDA, CDR2 SQIVND (reference sequence). The CDR3 has 17 residues. CDR3 coding DNA: TGTGCCAGTAGTATAGCGGGAGGGCCGGGCCCCTACAATGAGCAGTTCTTC. Translating it yields CASSIAGGPGPYNEQFF. The variable domain in full, completed from reference TRBV19 and TRBJ2-1, reads DGGITQSPKYLFRKEGQNVTLSCEQNLNHDAMYWYRQDPGQGLRLIYYSQIVNDFQKGDIAEGYSVSREKKESFPLTVTSAQKNPTAFYLCASSIAGGPGPYNEQFFGPGTRLTVL.

V is TRBV5-6 and J is TRBJ1-1, with D possibly being TRBD1 (5 bases). Trimming took 4 bases from V and 2 from J, leaving 15 bases between them. This CDR3 comprises 15 residues. Germline V gene lookup returns CDR1 SGHDT and CDR2 YYEEEE. The CDR3: CASSLGGVGNTEAFF. The CDR3 DNA is TGTGCCAGCAGCCTGGGGGGGGTGGGAAACACTGAAGCTTTCTTT.

This chain connects TRBV5-1 to TRBJ1-4, with TRBD1 as a possible D gene (6 bases). Germline V gene sequence: CDR1 SGHRS, CDR2 YFSETQ. The CDR3 has 15 residues. The ends were cut back, 2 bases at V and 6 bases at J, with 14 bases in the middle. CDR3 residues: CASSFRTGSDEKLFF. The DNA for the CDR3 is TGCGCCAGCAGCTTCCGCACAGGGTCGGATGAAAAACTGTTTTTT.

This chain connects TRBV7-3 to TRBJ1-5; possibly TRBD1 for D (6 bases). The CDR3 has 14 residues. Trimming stripped 5 bases from V and 7 bases from J, with 15 bases between. Germline V gene data show CDR1 as SGHTA and CDR2 as FQGTGA. The CDR3, as DNA: TGTGCCAGCAGCCTGGGCCAGGGGTACCAGCCCCAGCATTTT. This encodes CASSLGQGYQPQHF.

This clone was counted between two and nine times. The chain combines TRBV2 with TRBJ1-5; the D is unclear. Per the germline V gene, CDR1 is SNHLY and CDR2 is FYNNEI. With 6 bases removed from V and 9 bases from J, the gap between germline ends came to 21 bases. This CDR3 spans 15 amino acids. DNA for the CDR3: TGTGCCAGCAGCAAAGATTCGGTACGCGGCACGCCCCAGCATTTT. It is translated as CASSKDSVRGTPQHF.

The genes are TRBV30 and TRBJ1-4; the D gene is possibly TRBD1 (6 bases). CDR3 length: 15 amino acids. V lost 1 base and J 3 bases, leaving 12 bases between the germline ends. The V gene's germline CDR1 is GTSNPN and CDR2 SVGIG (reference sequence). The CDR3 coding sequence is TGTGCCTGGAGTGCTACAGGGTCCCCTAATGAAAAACTGTTTTTT. Its translation is CAWSATGSPNEKLFF.

This clone has only a few counts. This sequence joins TRBV2 and TRBJ1-1; TRBD1 agrees at 11 bases. The CDR3 runs 16 residues. Germline CDR1 is SNHLY and CDR2 is FYNNEI. V was pared by 5 bases and J by 6 bases, with 11 bases of the junction left unmatched. The CDR3 DNA is TGTGCCAGCAGTCCGGGACAGGGGGTTAATAGCGCTGAAGCTTTCTTT. This gives the protein CASSPGQGVNSAEAFF.

The V call is TRBV10-2, the J call TRBJ1-1; 7 bases agree with TRBD1. CDR1 is WSHSY, CDR2 SAAADI, per germline. The CDR3 is 19 residues long. The junction had 18 bases not matched to a gene; V was cut back by 2 bases and J by 3 bases. The CDR3 nucleotides are TGCGCCAGCAGTGAGCGGCTCCAGGGACAGTGGAGTGCGGACACTGAAGCTTTCTTT. As protein: CASSERLQGQWSADTEAFF.

The rearrangement joins TRBV5-1 to TRBJ2-7; D might be TRBD1 (5 bases). Per germline, CDR1 SGHRS and CDR2 YFSETQ. The V end lost 4 bases, the J end lost 5 bases, and 16 bases lay between the germline ends. The CDR3 has 14 residues. In DNA form, the CDR3 reads TGCGCCAGCAGCCGTGGGGCAGGGCTCGACGAGCAGTACTTC. Amino acid sequence: CASSRGAGLDEQYF.

Within the sample, this clone is medium-sized. The chain has TRBV19 and TRBJ1-1; 10 bases fit TRBD1. The CDR3 sequence is 15 residues long. After removal of 7 bases from V and 3 bases from J, the junction contained 8 bases not matched to a gene. Germline V CDR1 and CDR2: LNHDA, SQIVND (reference sequence). The CDR3 spells CASMGDRGRDTEAFF. In DNA, the CDR3 is TGTGCCAGTATGGGAGACAGGGGGCGCGACACTGAAGCTTTCTTT.

J is TRBJ1-3 and V is TRBV19; tentatively, D is TRBD1 (5 bases). The germline gives CDR1 LNHDA, CDR2 SQIVND (reference sequence). V was trimmed by 5 bases and J by 2 bases, leaving 16 bases between them. CDR3 length: 16 residues. The CDR3 DNA reads as TGTGCCAGTAGTTATGGGGCATACTCGGCTGGAAACACCATATATTTT. Translating gives CASSYGAYSAGNTIYF.

The V gene is TRBV11-2, the J gene TRBJ2-1; possible D gene TRBD2, 5 bases. CDR3 length: 14 amino acids. V lost 6 bases to trimming and J lost 0 bases, with 9 bases between them. From germline, CDR1 is SGHAT and CDR2 FQNNGV. CDR3: CASRRSDSYNEQFF. In DNA form, the CDR3 reads TGTGCCAGCAGACGTAGCGACTCCTACAATGAGCAGTTCTTC.

The chain links TRBV29-1 to TRBJ2-7; TRBD1 matches 11 bases. The trim removed 7 bases at V and 6 bases at J, leaving 8 bases unmatched. The CDR3 has 13 amino acids. Germline CDR1 and CDR2: SQVTM and ANQGSEA. The CDR3 protein is CSARDRGDGEQYF. The CDR3 nucleotides read TGCAGCGCCAGGGACAGGGGGGACGGCGAGCAGTACTTC.